This is a list of T cell receptor beta chains from one sample in a study of cytomegalovirus exposure and HLA in healthy donors. Profiled with immunoSEQ multiplex PCR; TCRdb holds only in-frame clones, not every one. The sample records 200,000 to 250,000 clones, around 75% being singletons. Sequencing input: PBMCs. The receptors originated from a woman aged 25 to 39 in good health and CMV-seronegative. Each CDR3 is given with its conserved first and last residue. The D gene is left open where the match is weak. The size of a clone is reported for some rows only, either as once, few or many, or as a class for expanded clones.

v_gene,abundance,d_gene,len,j_gene,CDR3aa,CDR3nt
TRBV2,NA,NA,10,TRBJ2-7,CASGVYEQYF,TGTGCCTCCGGGGTTTACGAGCAGTACTTC
TRBV2,NA,NA,13,TRBJ2-7,CASSDWHSYEQYF,TGTGCCAGCAGTGATTGGCACTCCTACGAGCAGTACTTC
TRBV10-3,NA,NA,14,TRBJ1-5,CAISREQGDQPQHF,TGTGCCATCAGCCGGGAACAGGGAGATCAGCCCCAGCATTTT
TRBV12-2,NA,NA,15,TRBJ1-4,CASRLARTGGEKLFF,TGTGCAAGTCGCTTAGCCCGTACCGGGGGGGAAAAACTGTTTTTT
TRBV10-3,once,TRBD1,14,TRBJ2-3,CAISYGTVTDTQYF,TGTGCCATCAGTTACGGGACAGTCACAGATACGCAGTATTTT
TRBV2,NA,NA,13,TRBJ1-2,CASSETVDYGYTF,TGTGCCAGCAGCGAGACAGTGGACTATGGCTACACCTTC
TRBV7-9,NA,TRBD2,13,TRBJ2-5,CTSSREAGGTQYF,TGTACCAGCAGCCGTGAAGCGGGGGGGACCCAGTACTTC
TRBV11-2,few,TRBD2,15,TRBJ2-2,CASSLEGLAAGELFF,TGTGCCAGCAGCTTAGAGGGACTAGCGGCCGGGGAGCTGTTTTTT
TRBV5-6,few,NA,11,TRBJ1-1,CASPQGTEAFF,TGTGCCAGTCCGCAGGGAACTGAAGCTTTCTTT
TRBV4-1,NA,NA,16,TRBJ1-5,CASSTGQFTPGQPQHF,TGCGCCAGCAGCACCGGACAGTTTACCCCGGGGCAGCCCCAGCATTTT
TRBV5-1,NA,NA,13,TRBJ2-7,CASSRVGAEEQYF,TGCGCCAGCAGCCGCGTGGGGGCTGAAGAGCAGTACTTC
TRBV15,NA,NA,15,TRBJ1-5,CATSETRGLGQPQHF,TGTGCCACCAGCGAGACCCGGGGGTTGGGTCAGCCCCAGCATTTT
TRBV6-1,NA,TRBD1,13,TRBJ1-6,CASKRQGDSPLHF,TGTGCCAGCAAACGACAGGGGGATTCACCCCTCCACTTT
TRBV29-1,NA,NA,16,TRBJ1-1,CSAGGGQGPLGTEAFF,TGCAGCGCCGGCGGGGGGCAGGGACCCCTAGGTACTGAAGCTTTCTTT
TRBV7-9,NA,NA,16,TRBJ2-1,CASSLADTQYNNEQFF,TGTGCCAGCAGCTTAGCGGACACCCAATACAACAATGAGCAGTTCTTC
TRBV7-8,once,TRBD1,15,TRBJ1-1,CASSKDRGSHTEAFF,TGTGCCAGCAGCAAGGACAGGGGGAGTCACACTGAAGCTTTCTTT
TRBV9,NA,NA,13,TRBJ2-1,CASSVGTLNEQFF,TGTGCCAGCAGCGTAGGTACTCTCAATGAGCAGTTCTTC
TRBV5-4,NA,NA,15,TRBJ2-1,CASSHGGVSYNEQFF,TGTGCCAGCAGCCATGGAGGGGTCTCCTACAATGAGCAGTTCTTC
TRBV9,NA,NA,16,TRBJ2-1,CASSVALGAVDNEQFF,TGTGCCAGCAGCGTAGCTTTGGGAGCGGTAGACAATGAGCAGTTCTTC
TRBV7-8,once,NA,17,TRBJ1-5,CASSLSSGVGGFQPQHF,TGTGCCAGCAGCTTAAGTTCGGGGGTCGGAGGGTTTCAGCCCCAGCATTTT
TRBV6-1,NA,TRBD1,17,TRBJ1-6,CASSEARQGTYNSPLHF,TGTGCCAGCAGTGAAGCGAGACAGGGGACCTATAATTCACCCCTCCACTTT
TRBV2,once,TRBD1,16,TRBJ2-7,CASSEIGQGISYEQYF,TGTGCCAGCAGTGAAATAGGACAGGGAATCTCCTACGAGCAGTACTTC
TRBV6-6,few,NA,13,TRBJ1-2,CASSERRNYGYTF,TGTGCCAGCAGCGAAAGGAGGAACTATGGCTACACCTTC
TRBV7-9,many,NA,14,TRBJ1-2,CASSLAQGTHGYTF,TGTGCCAGCAGCTTGGCACAGGGAACCCATGGCTACACCTTC
TRBV29-1,NA,NA,18,TRBJ2-5,CSTRAPDGWEKERETQYF,TGCAGCACCAGGGCTCCCGACGGTTGGGAAAAAGAACGAGAGACCCAGTACTTC
TRBV4-1,NA,TRBD1,15,TRBJ1-2,CASSWDRDVDYGYTF,TGCGCCAGCAGCTGGGACAGGGACGTAGACTATGGCTACACCTTC
TRBV7-3,NA,NA,14,TRBJ2-3,CASSLGSRTDTQYF,TGTGCCAGCAGCTTGGGCTCCCGCACAGATACGCAGTATTTT
TRBV30,NA,TRBD2,16,TRBJ2-5,CAWSLTSGRAIETQYF,TGTGCCTGGAGTTTGACTAGCGGGAGAGCAATTGAGACCCAGTACTTC
TRBV6-5,NA,TRBD1,15,TRBJ1-4,CASSYSQGAGEKLFF,TGTGCCAGCAGTTACTCTCAGGGGGCAGGTGAAAAACTGTTTTTT